Listed below are T cell receptor beta chains from one sample, sequenced in a study of identical twins. TCRdb reprocessed the 5' RACE reads via MiXCR and lists one record per CDR3 protein. The sample yields about 700,000 distinct CDR3 sequences, around 6% seen once. Sample: naive T cells sorted from blood. All receptors derive from a man in his late teens or twenties in good health. Both conserved end residues are part of each CDR3. Each record gives: clone size, D gene, J gene, V gene, CDR3 DNA, CDR3 protein. A D gene is named only where the DNA matches it firmly. Only some rows state a clone size, as once, few, many or a class for expanded clones.

clone_size: many
d_call: TRBD1
j_call: TRBJ2-7
v_call: TRBV6-1
cdr3_nt: TGTGCCAGCAGGACGGGACAGGGGGAGAGGGAAGAGCAGTACTTC
cdr3_aa: CASRTGQGEREEQYF

clone_size: many
d_call: TRBD1
j_call: TRBJ2-2
v_call: TRBV9
cdr3_nt: TGTGCCAGCAGCGTAGGACAGGGGCAGAACACCGGGGAGCTGTTTTTT
cdr3_aa: CASSVGQGQNTGELFF

clone_size: many
d_call: .
j_call: TRBJ1-5
v_call: TRBV5-1
cdr3_nt: TGCGCCAGCAGCTTGGCGGGGTATAGCAATCAGCCCCAGCATTTT
cdr3_aa: CASSLAGYSNQPQHF

clone_size: few
d_call: TRBD1
j_call: TRBJ1-1
v_call: TRBV12-3/TRBV12-4
cdr3_nt: TGTGCCAGCAGCCAATCTCTCAGGGGGCTGGAGAACACTGAAGCTTTCTTT
cdr3_aa: CASSQSLRGLENTEAFF

clone_size: many
d_call: TRBD2
j_call: TRBJ2-5
v_call: TRBV27
cdr3_nt: TGTGCCAGCAGTTTAACCGGGAGGCACGAGACCCAGTACTTC
cdr3_aa: CASSLTGRHETQYF

clone_size: .
d_call: TRBD2
j_call: TRBJ2-3
v_call: TRBV14
cdr3_nt: TGTGCCAGCAGCCAAGAACCAGCGGGGATAACACCCTTTCTCACAGATACGCAGTATTTT
cdr3_aa: CASSQEPAGITPFLTDTQYF

clone_size: many
d_call: .
j_call: TRBJ1-3
v_call: TRBV5-5
cdr3_nt: TGTGCCAGCAGCCACAGGGTTACCTTCTCTGGAAACACCATATATTTT
cdr3_aa: CASSHRVTFSGNTIYF

clone_size: few
d_call: .
j_call: TRBJ2-7
v_call: TRBV18
cdr3_nt: TGTGCCAGCTCACCTAAGGGGCGGGACACCTACGAGCAGTACTTC
cdr3_aa: CASSPKGRDTYEQYF

clone_size: many
d_call: TRBD2
j_call: TRBJ2-3
v_call: TRBV20-1
cdr3_nt: TGCAGTGCTACATCTAGCGGAGGCACAGATACGCAGTATTTT
cdr3_aa: CSATSSGGTDTQYF

clone_size: many
d_call: .
j_call: TRBJ1-5
v_call: TRBV12-3/TRBV12-4
cdr3_nt: TGTGCCAGCAGTGGGGGCGGTCAGCCCCAGCATTTT
cdr3_aa: CASSGGGQPQHF

clone_size: many
d_call: .
j_call: TRBJ2-7
v_call: TRBV5-1
cdr3_nt: TGCGCCAGCAGCTTGAGCCCAGGGGCTGAGCAGTACTTC
cdr3_aa: CASSLSPGAEQYF

clone_size: many
d_call: TRBD1
j_call: TRBJ1-2
v_call: TRBV7-9
cdr3_nt: TGTGCCAGCAGCTCTCCCCTGGGACAGGTGAACTATGGCTACACCTTC
cdr3_aa: CASSSPLGQVNYGYTF

clone_size: few
d_call: .
j_call: TRBJ1-1
v_call: TRBV6-5
cdr3_nt: TGTGCCAGCAGTTACCCGCTCGGGGGAAACACTGAAGCTTTCTTT
cdr3_aa: CASSYPLGGNTEAFF

clone_size: .
d_call: .
j_call: TRBJ2-4
v_call: TRBV6-6
cdr3_nt: TGTGCCAGCACTTTCTTAGAGCAAAACATTCAGTACTTC
cdr3_aa: CASTFLEQNIQYF

clone_size: many
d_call: .
j_call: TRBJ1-1
v_call: TRBV7-8
cdr3_nt: TGTGCCAGCAGCTTAGGGCAGTCCACTGAAGCTTTCTTT
cdr3_aa: CASSLGQSTEAFF

clone_size: few
d_call: .
j_call: TRBJ2-5
v_call: TRBV21-1
cdr3_nt: TGTGCCAGCAGCAAACTTCGGCTAGCGGGAGTGGCGGGCTACCAAGAGACCCAGTACTTC
cdr3_aa: CASSKLRLAGVAGYQETQYF

clone_size: few
d_call: .
j_call: TRBJ1-1
v_call: TRBV5-6
cdr3_nt: TGTGCCAGCAGCTTGATCTTGGACATCCGGCTTCGGGGGACTGAAGCTTTCTTT
cdr3_aa: CASSLILDIRLRGTEAFF

clone_size: .
d_call: TRBD2
j_call: TRBJ2-1
v_call: TRBV10-3
cdr3_nt: TGTGCCATCAGTGTGCGGGAGGGCAGTTGGGAGCAGTTCTTC
cdr3_aa: CAISVREGSWEQFF

clone_size: few
d_call: .
j_call: TRBJ2-7
v_call: TRBV29-1
cdr3_nt: TGCAGCGTGGGGGTTAGCGGTAGCTCCTACGAGCAGTACTTC
cdr3_aa: CSVGVSGSSYEQYF

clone_size: few
d_call: TRBD2
j_call: TRBJ2-1
v_call: TRBV4-1
cdr3_nt: TGCGCCAGCAGCCAAGAGGGACTAGCGGGAGTAGCTGAGCAGTTCTTC
cdr3_aa: CASSQEGLAGVAEQFF

clone_size: .
d_call: .
j_call: TRBJ1-5
v_call: TRBV7-9
cdr3_nt: TGTGCCAGCAGCTTAGGACCCTCCGGGGCAAGCAATCAGCCCCAGCATTTT
cdr3_aa: CASSLGPSGASNQPQHF

clone_size: many
d_call: .
j_call: TRBJ1-2
v_call: TRBV21-1
cdr3_nt: TGTGCCAGCAGCACCCGGGACAGGGGGACTGATGGCTACACCTTC
cdr3_aa: CASSTRDRGTDGYTF

clone_size: many
d_call: TRBD2
j_call: TRBJ2-1
v_call: TRBV7-2
cdr3_nt: TGTGCCAGCAGCCACGGTGCGGGGAGGGCCATCTATGAGCAGTTCTTC
cdr3_aa: CASSHGAGRAIYEQFF

clone_size: many
d_call: .
j_call: TRBJ2-1
v_call: TRBV12-3/TRBV12-4
cdr3_nt: TGTGCCAGCAGGGTCCGAGAGATCAATGAGCAGTTCTTC
cdr3_aa: CASRVREINEQFF

clone_size: few
d_call: TRBD1
j_call: TRBJ2-7
v_call: TRBV15
cdr3_nt: TGTGCCACCAGCGCGGGACAGGGTGGTGAGCAGTACTTC
cdr3_aa: CATSAGQGGEQYF